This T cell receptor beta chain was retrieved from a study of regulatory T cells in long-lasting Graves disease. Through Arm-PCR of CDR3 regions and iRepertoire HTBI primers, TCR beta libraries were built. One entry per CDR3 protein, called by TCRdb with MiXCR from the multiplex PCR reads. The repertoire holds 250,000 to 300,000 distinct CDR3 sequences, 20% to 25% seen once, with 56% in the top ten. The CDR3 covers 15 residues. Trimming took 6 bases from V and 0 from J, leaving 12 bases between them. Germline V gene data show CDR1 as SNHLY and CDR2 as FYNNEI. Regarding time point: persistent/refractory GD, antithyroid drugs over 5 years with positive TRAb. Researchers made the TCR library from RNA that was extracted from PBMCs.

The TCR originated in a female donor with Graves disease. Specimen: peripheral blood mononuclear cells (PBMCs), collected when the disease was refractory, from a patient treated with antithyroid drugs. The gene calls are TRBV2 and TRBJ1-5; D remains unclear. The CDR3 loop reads CASRPDGYSNQPQHF. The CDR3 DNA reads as TGTGCCAGCAGACCGGACGGTTATAGCAATCAGCCCCAGCATTTT.